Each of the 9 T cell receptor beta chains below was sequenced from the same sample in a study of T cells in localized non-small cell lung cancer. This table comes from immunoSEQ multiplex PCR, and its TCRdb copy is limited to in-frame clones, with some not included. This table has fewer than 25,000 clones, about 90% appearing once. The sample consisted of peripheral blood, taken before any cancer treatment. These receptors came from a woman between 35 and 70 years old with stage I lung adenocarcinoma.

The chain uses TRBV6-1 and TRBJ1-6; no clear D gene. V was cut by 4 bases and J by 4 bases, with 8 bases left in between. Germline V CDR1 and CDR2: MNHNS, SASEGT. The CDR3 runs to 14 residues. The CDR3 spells CASSVVDYNSPLHF. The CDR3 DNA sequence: TGTGCCAGCAGTGTAGTGGATTATAATTCACCCCTCCACTTT.

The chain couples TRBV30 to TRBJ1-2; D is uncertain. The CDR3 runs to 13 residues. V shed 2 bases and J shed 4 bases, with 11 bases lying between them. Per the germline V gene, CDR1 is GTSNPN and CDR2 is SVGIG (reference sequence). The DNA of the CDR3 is TGTGCCTGGAGTCTAAGGGCCACCTATGGCTACACCTTC. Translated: CAWSLRATYGYTF.

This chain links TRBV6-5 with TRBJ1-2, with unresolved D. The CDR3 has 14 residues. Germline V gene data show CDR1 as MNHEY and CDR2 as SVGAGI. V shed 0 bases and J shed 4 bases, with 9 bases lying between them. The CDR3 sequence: CASSYSPAFYGYTF. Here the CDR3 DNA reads TGTGCCAGCAGTTACTCCCCAGCCTTCTATGGCTACACCTTC.

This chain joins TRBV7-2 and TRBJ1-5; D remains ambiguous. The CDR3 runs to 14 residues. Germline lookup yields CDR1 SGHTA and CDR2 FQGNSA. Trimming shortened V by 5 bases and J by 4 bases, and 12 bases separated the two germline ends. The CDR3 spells CASSVPTGNQPQHF. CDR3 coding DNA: TGTGCCAGCAGCGTCCCGACGGGAAATCAGCCCCAGCATTTT.

This chain's CDR3 is CASSGVTQYF. The DNA for the CDR3 is TGCGCCAGCTCGGGGGTTACGCAGTATTTT. The rearrangement links TRBV10-1 to TRBJ2-3; TRBD2 might be the D (6 bases). The CDR3 length is 10 residues. Deletions cut 8 bases from V and 8 bases from J, with 8 bases between. Germline assignment: CDR1 WNHNN and CDR2 SYGVQD (reference sequence).

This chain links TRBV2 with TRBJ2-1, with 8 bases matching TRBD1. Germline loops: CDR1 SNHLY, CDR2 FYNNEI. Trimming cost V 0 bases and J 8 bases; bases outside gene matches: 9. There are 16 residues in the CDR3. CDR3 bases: TGTGCCAGCAGTGAAGCCCTGGACAGGGTTGGGGATGAGCAGTTCTTC. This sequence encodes CASSEALDRVGDEQFF.

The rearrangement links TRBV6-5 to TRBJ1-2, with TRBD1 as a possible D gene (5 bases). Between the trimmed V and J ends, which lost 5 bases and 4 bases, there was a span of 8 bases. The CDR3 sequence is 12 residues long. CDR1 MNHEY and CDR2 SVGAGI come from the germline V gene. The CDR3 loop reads CASSRDRYGYTF. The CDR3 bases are TGTGCCAGCAGTAGGGACCGCTATGGCTACACCTTC.

The CDR3 DNA reads as TGTGCCAGCAGCTCCGGGGTAGCGGGGTGGGAAGAGACCCAGTACTTC. Translated: CASSSGVAGWEETQYF. The rearrangement links TRBV7-8 to TRBJ2-5; 8 bases fit TRBD2. The CDR3 is 16 amino acids. J lost 3 bases, V lost 4 bases, and 10 bases had no gene match. Germline V gives CDR1 SGHVS, CDR2 FQNEAQ.

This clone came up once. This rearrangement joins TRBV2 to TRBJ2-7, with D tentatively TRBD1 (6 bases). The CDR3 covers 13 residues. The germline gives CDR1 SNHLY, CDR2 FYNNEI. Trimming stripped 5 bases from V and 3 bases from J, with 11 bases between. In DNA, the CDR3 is TGTGCCAGCAGTACGACAGGCCGCTACGAGCAGTACTTC. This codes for CASSTTGRYEQYF.